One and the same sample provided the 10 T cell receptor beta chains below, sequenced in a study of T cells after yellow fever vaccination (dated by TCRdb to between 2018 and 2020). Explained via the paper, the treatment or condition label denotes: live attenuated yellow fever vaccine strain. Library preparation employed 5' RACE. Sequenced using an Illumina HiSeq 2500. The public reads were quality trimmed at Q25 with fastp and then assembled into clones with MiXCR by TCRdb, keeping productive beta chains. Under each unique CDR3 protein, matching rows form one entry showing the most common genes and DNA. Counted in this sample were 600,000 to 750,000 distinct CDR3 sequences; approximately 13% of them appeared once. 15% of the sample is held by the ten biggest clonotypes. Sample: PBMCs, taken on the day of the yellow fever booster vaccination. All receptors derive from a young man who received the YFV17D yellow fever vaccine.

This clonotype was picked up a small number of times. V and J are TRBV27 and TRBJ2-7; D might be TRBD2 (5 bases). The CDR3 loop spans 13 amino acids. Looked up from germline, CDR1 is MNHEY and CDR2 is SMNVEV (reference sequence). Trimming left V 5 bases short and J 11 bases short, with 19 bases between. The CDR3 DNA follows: TGTGCCAGCAGTCCCGGACTTTATAACGGGGAGTACTTC. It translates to CASSPGLYNGEYF.

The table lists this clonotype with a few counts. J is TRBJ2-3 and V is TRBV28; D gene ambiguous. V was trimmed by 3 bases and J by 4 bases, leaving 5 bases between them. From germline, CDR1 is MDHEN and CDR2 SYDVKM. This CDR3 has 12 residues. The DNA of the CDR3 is TGTGCCAGCAGTTTGCAGTCAGATACGCAGTATTTT. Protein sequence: CASSLQSDTQYF.

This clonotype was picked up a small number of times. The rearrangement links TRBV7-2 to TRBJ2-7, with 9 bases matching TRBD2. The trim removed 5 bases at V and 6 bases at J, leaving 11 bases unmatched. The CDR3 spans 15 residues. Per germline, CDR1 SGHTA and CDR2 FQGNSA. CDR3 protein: CASSPLAGGIGEQYF. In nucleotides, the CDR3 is TGTGCCAGCAGCCCGCTGGCGGGAGGGATCGGCGAGCAGTACTTC.

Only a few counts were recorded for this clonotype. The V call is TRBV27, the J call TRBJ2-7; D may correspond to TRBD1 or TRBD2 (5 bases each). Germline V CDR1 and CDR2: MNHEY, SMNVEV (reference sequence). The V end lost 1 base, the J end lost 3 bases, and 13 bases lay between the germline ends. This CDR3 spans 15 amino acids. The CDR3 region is CASSLYRDAYYEQYF. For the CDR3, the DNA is TGTGCCAGCAGTTTATACCGGGACGCGTACTACGAGCAGTACTTC.

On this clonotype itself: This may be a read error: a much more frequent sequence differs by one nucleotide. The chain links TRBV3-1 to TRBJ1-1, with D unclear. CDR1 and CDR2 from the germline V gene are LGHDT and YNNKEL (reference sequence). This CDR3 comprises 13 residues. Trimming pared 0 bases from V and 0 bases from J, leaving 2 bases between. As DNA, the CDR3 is TGTGCCAGCAGCCAAGAGGTGAACACTGAAGCTTTCTTT. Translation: CASSQEVNTEAFF.

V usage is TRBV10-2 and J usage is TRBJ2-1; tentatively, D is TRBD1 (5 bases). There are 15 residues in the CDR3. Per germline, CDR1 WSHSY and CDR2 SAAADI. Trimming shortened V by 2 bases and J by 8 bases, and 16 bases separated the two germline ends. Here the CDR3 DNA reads TGCGCCAGCAGTGAGGAGTTAGAGTGGGGCGATGAGCAGTTCTTC. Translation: CASSEELEWGDEQFF.

The CDR3 here is CSALTLVMNTEAFF. As DNA, the CDR3 is TGCAGTGCTTTGACACTGGTCATGAACACTGAAGCTTTCTTT. The gene calls are TRBV20-1 and TRBJ1-1; D is ambiguous. The CDR3 loop spans 14 amino acids. Germline CDR1 reads DFQATT; CDR2 reads SNEGSKA (reference sequence). Trimming removed 5 bases at V and 0 bases at J, with 13 bases between.

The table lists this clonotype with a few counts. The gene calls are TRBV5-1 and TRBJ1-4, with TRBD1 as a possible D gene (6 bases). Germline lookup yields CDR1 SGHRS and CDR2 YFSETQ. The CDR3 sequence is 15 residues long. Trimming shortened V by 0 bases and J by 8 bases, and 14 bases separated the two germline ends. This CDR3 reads CASSLGFSGAEKLFF. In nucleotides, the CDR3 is TGCGCCAGCAGCTTGGGCTTCTCAGGGGCGGAAAAACTGTTTTTT.

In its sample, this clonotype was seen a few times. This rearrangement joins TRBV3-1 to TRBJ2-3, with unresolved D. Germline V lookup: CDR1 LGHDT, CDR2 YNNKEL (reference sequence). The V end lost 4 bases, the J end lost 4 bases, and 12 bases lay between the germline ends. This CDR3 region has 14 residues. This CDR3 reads CASSLGPSADTQYF. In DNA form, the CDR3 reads TGTGCCAGCAGCCTAGGACCCTCCGCAGATACGCAGTATTTT.

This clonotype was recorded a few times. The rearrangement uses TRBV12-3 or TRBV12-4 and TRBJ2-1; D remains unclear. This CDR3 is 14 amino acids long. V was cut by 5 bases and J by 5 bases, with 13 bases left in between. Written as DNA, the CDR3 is TGTGCCAGCAGTACGAAGTGGAGAAACAATGAGCAGTTCTTC. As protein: CASSTKWRNNEQFF.